Listed here are 9 T cell receptor beta chains from one sample, sequenced in a study of blood T cell repertoires in COVID-19. Method: immunoSEQ multiplex PCR; TCRdb's copy keeps in-frame clones and lacks some. In the table there are some 110,000 clones, 75% to 90% of which are singletons. What was sequenced was peripheral blood. The receptors were sampled from a human donor in a cohort sampled during active COVID-19.

The chain couples TRBV27 to TRBJ2-5, with 9 bases matching TRBD1. V lost 3 bases and J lost 3; bases outside the gene matches: 5. This CDR3 region has 15 residues. Germline V lookup: CDR1 MNHEY, CDR2 SMNVEV (reference sequence). The CDR3, as DNA: TGTGCCAGCAGTTTTTCGGGGGACAGGGAAGAGACCCAGTACTTC. It translates to CASSFSGDREETQYF.

V gene TRBV19 combines with J gene TRBJ2-7; 9 nucleotides agree with TRBD2. V shed 5 bases and J 8 bases; nucleotides not matched to a gene: 7. The CDR3 runs 13 residues. CDR1 and CDR2 from the germline V gene are LNHDA and SQIVND (reference sequence). CDR3 DNA sequence: TGTGCCAGTAGTCCCGGGACTAGCTCGAAGCAGTACTTC. This sequence encodes CASSPGTSSKQYF.

This chain connects TRBV10-3 to TRBJ2-1; possibly TRBD2 for D (6 bases). The CDR3 totals 15 residues. Trimming pared 6 bases from V and 2 bases from J, leaving 14 bases between. From germline, CDR1 is ENHRY and CDR2 SYGVKD. Here the CDR3 DNA reads TGTGCCATCAGGCCCTCGGAGCGGGCCTACAATGAGCAGTTCTTC. It codes for CAIRPSERAYNEQFF.

The J gene is TRBJ2-3, the V gene TRBV6-4, with D unresolved. Trimming shortened V by 6 bases and J by 0 bases, and 7 bases separated the two germline ends. The CDR3 runs 13 residues. Germline lookup yields CDR1 MRHNA and CDR2 SNTAGT. CDR3 bases: TGTGCCAGCAGAGGAGACAGCACAGATACGCAGTATTTT. It encodes CASRGDSTDTQYF.

CDR3 amino acids: CASRLTGGPSYEQYF. CDR3 DNA sequence: TGTGCCAGTAGACTGACCGGGGGGCCGTCCTACGAGCAGTACTTC. The chain employs TRBV19 and TRBJ2-7, with D maybe TRBD2 (7 bases). The CDR3 is made up of 15 amino acids. Germline CDR1 LNHDA, CDR2 SQIVND (reference sequence). Trimming shortened V by 6 bases and J by 1 base, and 16 bases separated the two germline ends.

The chain is built from TRBV5-5 and TRBJ2-7, with 11 bases matching TRBD2. Per germline, CDR1 SGHKS and CDR2 YYEKEE (reference sequence). V lost 2 bases to trimming and J lost 2 bases; unmatched junction nucleotides: 6. The CDR3 runs 16 residues. CDR3 DNA sequence: TGTGCCAGCAGCTTCATTAGCGGGAGGGGTCCCTACGAGCAGTACTTC. Its translation: CASSFISGRGPYEQYF.

The V call is TRBV6-5, the J call TRBJ2-3; 9 nucleotides align to TRBD2. The V and J ends lost 2 bases and 3 bases, in that order; junction bases with no gene match: 6. CDR1 is MNHEY and CDR2 is SVGAGI in the germline V gene. This CDR3 contains 16 residues. Here the CDR3 reads CASSYQQRGVTDTQYF. The CDR3 region has the DNA TGTGCCAGCAGTTACCAACAGCGGGGGGTGACAGATACGCAGTATTTT.

The chain links TRBV7-9 to TRBJ1-1; D is undetermined. Germline values: CDR1 SEHNR, CDR2 FQNEAQ (reference sequence). Trimming stripped 4 bases from V and 5 bases from J, with 14 bases between. The CDR3 has 14 amino acids. In DNA form, the CDR3 reads TGTGCCAGCAGCTCTAGCCCGGGAAGAACTGAAGCTTTCTTT. Its translation is CASSSSPGRTEAFF.

The chain is built from TRBV2 and TRBJ2-6; 8 bases line up with TRBD1. Germline CDR1 SNHLY, CDR2 FYNNEI. After removal of 6 bases from V and 0 bases from J, the junction contained 16 bases not matched to a gene. The CDR3 spans 20 residues. Here the CDR3 reads CASRPTGVLPFSSGANVLTF. In nucleotides, the CDR3 is TGTGCCAGCAGGCCGACAGGGGTTCTCCCCTTTTCCTCTGGGGCCAACGTCCTGACTTTC.